This T cell receptor (beta chain) is from a study of T cells in Graves' hyperthyroidism and ophthalmopathy. The table lists this clonotype with many counts. What was amplified from RNA transcripts were TCR beta CDR3 regions. The HTBI set primed first-round TCR CDR3 RT-PCR. TCRdb reprocessed the multiplex PCR reads via MiXCR and lists one record per CDR3 protein. The data show fewer than 450,000 distinct CDR3 sequences, over 12% seen once. V lost 0 bases, J lost 5 bases, and 24 bases lay in between. CDR1 LGHDT and CDR2 YNNKEL come from the germline V gene (reference sequence). CDR3 length: 19 amino acids.

This TCR derives from a man aged 45 to 65 with Graves' ophthalmopathy. Sequencing used blood. This chain links TRBV3-1 with TRBJ2-3; TRBD2 might be the D (5 bases). The CDR3 DNA is TGTGCCAGCAGCCAAGACGAAGACCGGCGGTGGGAGTGGGAAGATACGCAGTATTTT. Its translation is CASSQDEDRRWEWEDTQYF.